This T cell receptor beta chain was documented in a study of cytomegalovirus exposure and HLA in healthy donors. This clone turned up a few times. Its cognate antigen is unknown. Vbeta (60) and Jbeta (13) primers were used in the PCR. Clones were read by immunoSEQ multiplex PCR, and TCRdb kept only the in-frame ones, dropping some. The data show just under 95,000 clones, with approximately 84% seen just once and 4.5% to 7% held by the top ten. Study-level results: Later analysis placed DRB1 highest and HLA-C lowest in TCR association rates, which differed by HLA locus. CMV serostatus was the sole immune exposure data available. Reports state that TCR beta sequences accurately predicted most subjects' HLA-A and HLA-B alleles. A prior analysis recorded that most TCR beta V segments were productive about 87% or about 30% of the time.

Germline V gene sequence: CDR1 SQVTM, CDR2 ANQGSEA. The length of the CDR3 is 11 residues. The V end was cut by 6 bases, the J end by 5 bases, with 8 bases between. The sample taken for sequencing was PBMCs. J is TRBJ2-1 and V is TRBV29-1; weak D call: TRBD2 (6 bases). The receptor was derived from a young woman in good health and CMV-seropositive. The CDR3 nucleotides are TGCAGCGTATTAGCGGACAATGAGCAGTTCTTC. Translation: CSVLADNEQFF.